The clone carrying this TCR beta chain occurred a few times. Antigen: not known. TCRdb reprocessed the 5' RACE reads with MiXCR, giving one entry per CDR3 protein. The top ten hold roughly 3.7% of the sample, which has 35,000 to 50,000 distinct CDR3 sequences, 29% seen once. V was pared by 4 bases and J by 5 bases, with 8 bases of the junction left unmatched. This CDR3 contains 15 residues. Germline CDR1 is KGHDR and CDR2 is SFDVKD. Study-wide results and caveats: Tumor Treg TCRs overlapped most with tumor naive CD4+ cells.

Sequencing was performed on memory CD4+ T cells sorted from a lymph node. Subset meaning: memory CD4+ T cells, CD4+CD45RO+CD25-. The chain uses TRBV24-1 and TRBJ2-7; 9 bases map to TRBD1. The receptor was isolated from a female donor with breast cancer. CDR3 bases: TGTGCCACCAGTGACCCGGGACAGGGAATCCACGAGCAGTACTTC. It yields the protein CATSDPGQGIHEQYF.